This T cell receptor beta chain was captured by sequencing in a study of blood T cell repertoires in COVID-19. About the study: COVID-19 samples from acute and convalescent phases originated in the United States, Italy and Spain. PBMCs, B-cell-depleted T cells, or T cells were the source of the cDNA or gDNA that made up the material.

Profiling relied on immunoSEQ multiplex PCR, and the TCRdb table lists in-frame clones only, not all of them. The table shows some 60,000 clones, with approximately 80% occurring only once. What was sequenced was peripheral blood. This TCR was recovered from a man aged 55 to 69 with acute or convalescent COVID-19.

As DNA, the CDR3 is TGTGCCAGGCCAGGACTGGAAGAGACCCAGTACTTC. It encodes CARPGLEETQYF. This chain uses TRBV2 with TRBJ2-5, with a possible D match to TRBD2 (5 bases). Trimming removed 9 bases at V and 3 bases at J, with 11 bases between. This CDR3 is built from 12 residues. The V gene's germline CDR1 is SNHLY and CDR2 FYNNEI.